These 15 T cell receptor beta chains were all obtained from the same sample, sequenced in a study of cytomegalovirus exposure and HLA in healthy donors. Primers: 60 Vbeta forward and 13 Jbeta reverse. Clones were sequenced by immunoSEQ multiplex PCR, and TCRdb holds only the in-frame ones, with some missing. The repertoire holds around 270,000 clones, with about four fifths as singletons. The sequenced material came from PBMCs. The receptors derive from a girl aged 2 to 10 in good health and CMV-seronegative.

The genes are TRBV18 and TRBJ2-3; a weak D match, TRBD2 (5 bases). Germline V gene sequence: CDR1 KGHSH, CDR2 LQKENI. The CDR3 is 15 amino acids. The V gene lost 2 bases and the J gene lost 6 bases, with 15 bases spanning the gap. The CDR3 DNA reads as TGTGCCAGCTCACCAGCATATGATTCGGGGGATACGCAGTATTTT. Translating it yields CASSPAYDSGDTQYF.

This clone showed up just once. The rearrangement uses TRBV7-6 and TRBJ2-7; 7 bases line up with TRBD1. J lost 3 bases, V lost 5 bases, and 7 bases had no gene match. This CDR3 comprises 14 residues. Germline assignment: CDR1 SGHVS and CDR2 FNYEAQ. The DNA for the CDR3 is TGTGCCAGCAGCCCGGGGACAGACATCTACGAGCAGTACTTC. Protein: CASSPGTDIYEQYF.

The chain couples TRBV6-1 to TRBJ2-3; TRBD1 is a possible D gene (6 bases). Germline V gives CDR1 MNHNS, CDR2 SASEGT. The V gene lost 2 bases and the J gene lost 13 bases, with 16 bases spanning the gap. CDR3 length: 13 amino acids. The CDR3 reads CASSERRTNREYF. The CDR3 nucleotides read TGTGCCAGCAGTGAACGGAGGACGAACAGGGAGTATTTT.

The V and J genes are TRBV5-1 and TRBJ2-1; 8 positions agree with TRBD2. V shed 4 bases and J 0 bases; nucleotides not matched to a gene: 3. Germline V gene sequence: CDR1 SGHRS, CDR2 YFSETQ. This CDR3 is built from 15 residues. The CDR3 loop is CASSQRESSYNEQFF. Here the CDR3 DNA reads TGCGCCAGCAGCCAGCGGGAGAGCTCCTACAATGAGCAGTTCTTC.

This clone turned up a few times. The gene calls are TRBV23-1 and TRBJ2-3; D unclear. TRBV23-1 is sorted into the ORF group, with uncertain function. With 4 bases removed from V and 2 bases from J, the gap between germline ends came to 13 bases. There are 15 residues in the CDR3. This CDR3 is CASSLLPQNTDTQYF. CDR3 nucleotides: TGCGCCAGCAGTCTCCTTCCGCAGAACACAGATACGCAGTATTTT.

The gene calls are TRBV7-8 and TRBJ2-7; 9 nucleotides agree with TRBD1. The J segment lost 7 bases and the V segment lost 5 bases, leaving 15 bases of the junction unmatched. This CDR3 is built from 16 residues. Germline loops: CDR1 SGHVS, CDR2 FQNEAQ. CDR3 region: CASSPRVGTGILEQYF. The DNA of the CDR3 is TGTGCCAGCAGCCCTAGGGTCGGGACAGGGATCTTGGAGCAGTACTTC.

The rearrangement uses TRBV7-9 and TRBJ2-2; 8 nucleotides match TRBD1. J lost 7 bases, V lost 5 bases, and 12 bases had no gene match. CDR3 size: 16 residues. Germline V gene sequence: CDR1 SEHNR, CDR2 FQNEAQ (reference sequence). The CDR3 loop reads CASSLRAGGAGGELFF. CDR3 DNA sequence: TGTGCCAGCAGCCTTCGGGCAGGGGGCGCCGGCGGGGAGCTGTTTTTT.

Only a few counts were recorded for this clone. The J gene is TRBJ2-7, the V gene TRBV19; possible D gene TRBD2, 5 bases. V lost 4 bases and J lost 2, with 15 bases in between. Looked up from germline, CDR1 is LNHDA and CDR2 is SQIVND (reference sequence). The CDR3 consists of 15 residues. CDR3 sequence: CASSTASSTAYEQYF. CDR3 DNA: TGTGCCAGTAGTACCGCCTCTAGCACGGCCTACGAGCAGTACTTC.

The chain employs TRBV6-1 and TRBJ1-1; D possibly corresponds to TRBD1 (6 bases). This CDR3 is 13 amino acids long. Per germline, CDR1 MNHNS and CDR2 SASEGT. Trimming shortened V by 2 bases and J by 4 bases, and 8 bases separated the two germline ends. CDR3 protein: CASSEHRVTEAFF. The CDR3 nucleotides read TGTGCCAGCAGTGAACACAGGGTCACTGAAGCTTTCTTT.

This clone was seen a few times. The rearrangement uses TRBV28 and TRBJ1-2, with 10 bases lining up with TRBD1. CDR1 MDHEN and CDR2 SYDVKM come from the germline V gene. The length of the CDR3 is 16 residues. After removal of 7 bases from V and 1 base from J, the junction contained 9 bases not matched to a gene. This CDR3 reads CASTTGGAGVNYGYTF. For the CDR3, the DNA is TGTGCCAGCACGACAGGGGGCGCGGGTGTTAACTATGGCTACACCTTC.

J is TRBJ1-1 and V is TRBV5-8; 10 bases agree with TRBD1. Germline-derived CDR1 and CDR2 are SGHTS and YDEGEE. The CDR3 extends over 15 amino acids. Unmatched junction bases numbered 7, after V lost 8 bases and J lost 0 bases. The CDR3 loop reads CARPDRGRVNTEAFF. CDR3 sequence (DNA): TGTGCCAGACCCGACAGGGGGCGCGTGAACACTGAAGCTTTCTTT.

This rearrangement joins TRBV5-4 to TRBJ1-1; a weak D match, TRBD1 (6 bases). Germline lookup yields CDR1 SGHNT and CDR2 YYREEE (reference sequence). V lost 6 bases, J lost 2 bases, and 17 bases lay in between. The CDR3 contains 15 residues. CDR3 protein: CASNPDRIDNTEAFF. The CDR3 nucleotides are TGTGCCAGCAACCCTGACAGGATAGATAACACTGAAGCTTTCTTT.

The DNA for the CDR3 is TGTGCCAGCAGCGTAGCTACATTGGGGACTGAGACTTATGGCTACACCTTC. Protein product: CASSVATLGTETYGYTF. The chain is built from TRBV9 and TRBJ1-2; D is perhaps TRBD1 (5 bases). The CDR3 consists of 17 residues. V was clipped by 0 bases and J by 5 bases, with 20 bases between them. CDR1 is SGDLS and CDR2 is YYNGEE in the germline V gene.

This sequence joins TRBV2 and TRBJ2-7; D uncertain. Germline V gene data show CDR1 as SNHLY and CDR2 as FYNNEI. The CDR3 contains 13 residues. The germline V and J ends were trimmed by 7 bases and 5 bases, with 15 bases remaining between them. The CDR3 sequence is CASTRAAVDEQYF. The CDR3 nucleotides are TGTGCCAGCACCCGCGCCGCTGTCGACGAGCAGTACTTC.

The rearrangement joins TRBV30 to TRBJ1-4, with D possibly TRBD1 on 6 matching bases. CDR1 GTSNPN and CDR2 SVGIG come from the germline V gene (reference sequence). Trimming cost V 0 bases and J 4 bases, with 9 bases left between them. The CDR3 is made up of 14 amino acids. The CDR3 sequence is CAWSVGGGNEKLFF. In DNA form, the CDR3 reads TGTGCCTGGAGTGTAGGGGGGGGTAATGAAAAACTGTTTTTT.